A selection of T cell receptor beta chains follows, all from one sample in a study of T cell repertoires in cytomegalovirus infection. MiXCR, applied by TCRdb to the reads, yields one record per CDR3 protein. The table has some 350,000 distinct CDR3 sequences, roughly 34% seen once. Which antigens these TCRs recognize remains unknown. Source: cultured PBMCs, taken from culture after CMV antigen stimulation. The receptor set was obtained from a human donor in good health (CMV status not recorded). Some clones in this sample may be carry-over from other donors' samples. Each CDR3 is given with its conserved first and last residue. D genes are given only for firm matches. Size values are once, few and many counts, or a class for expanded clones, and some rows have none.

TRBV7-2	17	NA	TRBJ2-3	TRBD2	CASSLIWLAGSLDTQYF	TGTGCCAGCAGCTTAATCTGGCTAGCGGGAAGTTTAGATACGCAGTATTTT
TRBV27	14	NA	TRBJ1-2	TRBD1	CASTPAGQGYGYTF	TGTGCCAGCACCCCCGCTGGACAGGGGTATGGCTACACCTTC
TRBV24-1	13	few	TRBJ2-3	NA	CATSQGGTDTQYF	TGTGCCACCAGTCAGGGGGGAACAGATACGCAGTATTTT
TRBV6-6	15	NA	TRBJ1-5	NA	CASSDAGSSNQPQHF	TGTGCCAGCAGTGATGCAGGGAGTAGCAATCAGCCCCAGCATTTT
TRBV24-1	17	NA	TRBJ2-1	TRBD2	CATSDSLAGASYNEQFF	TGTGCCACCAGTGATTCGCTAGCGGGAGCTTCCTACAATGAGCAGTTCTTC
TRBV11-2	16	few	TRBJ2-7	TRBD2	CASSRIAGGPGYEQYF	TGTGCCAGCAGCAGAATAGCGGGAGGGCCGGGCTACGAGCAGTACTTC
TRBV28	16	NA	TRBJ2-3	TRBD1	CASSLDRGRGSDTQYF	TGTGCCAGCAGTTTGGACAGGGGGCGTGGGTCGGATACGCAGTATTTT
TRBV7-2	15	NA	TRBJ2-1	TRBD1	CASSLSGGRSDEQFF	TGTGCCAGCAGCTTGTCAGGGGGTCGGTCGGATGAGCAGTTCTTC
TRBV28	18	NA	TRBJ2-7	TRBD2	CASTRPGLAGKSGGEQYF	TGTGCCAGCACCCGACCCGGACTAGCGGGAAAATCGGGGGGCGAGCAGTACTTC
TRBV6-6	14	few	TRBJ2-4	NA	CASSYQTAKNIQYF	TGTGCCAGCAGTTACCAGACAGCCAAAAACATTCAGTACTTC
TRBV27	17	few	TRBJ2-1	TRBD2	CASSLAPSGSTGDEQFF	TGTGCCAGCAGTTTGGCCCCTAGCGGGAGTACGGGTGATGAGCAGTTCTTC
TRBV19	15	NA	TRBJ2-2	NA	CASSPGQLNTGELFF	TGTGCCAGTAGTCCCGGACAGTTGAACACCGGGGAGCTGTTTTTT
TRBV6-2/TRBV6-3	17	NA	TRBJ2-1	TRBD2	CASSYGGLAANLNEQFF	TGTGCCAGCAGTTACGGGGGACTAGCGGCAAATCTGAATGAGCAGTTCTTC
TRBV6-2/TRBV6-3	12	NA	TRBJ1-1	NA	CASSPSKGEAFF	TGTGCCAGCAGTCCCTCCAAAGGTGAAGCTTTCTTT
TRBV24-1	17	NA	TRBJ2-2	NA	CATSDLDLASATGELFF	TGTGCCACCAGTGATTTGGACCTAGCGTCAGCAACCGGGGAGCTGTTTTTT
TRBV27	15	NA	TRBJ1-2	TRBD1	CASSRRTGANYGYTF	TGTGCCAGCAGTCGTCGGACAGGGGCTAACTATGGCTACACCTTC
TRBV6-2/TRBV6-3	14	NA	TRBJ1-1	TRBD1	CASSRTGEHTEAFF	TGTGCCAGCAGTCGGACAGGGGAGCACACTGAAGCTTTCTTT
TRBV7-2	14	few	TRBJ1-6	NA	CARLGPVANSPLHF	TGTGCCAGATTGGGGCCGGTAGCTAATTCGCCCCTCCACTTT
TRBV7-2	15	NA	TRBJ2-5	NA	CASSLVGSYQETQYF	TGTGCCAGCAGCTTAGTCGGCTCGTACCAAGAGACCCAGTACTTC
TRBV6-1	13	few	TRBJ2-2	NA	CASSRRLSGELFF	TGTGCCAGCAGCCGCCGGTTGTCCGGGGAGCTGTTTTTT
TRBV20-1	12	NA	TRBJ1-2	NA	CSAKDGNYGYTF	TGCAGTGCTAAGGACGGGAACTATGGCTACACCTTC
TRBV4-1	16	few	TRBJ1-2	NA	CASSQGQLDKFYGYTF	TGCGCCAGCAGCCAGGGGCAGCTGGACAAGTTCTATGGCTACACCTTC
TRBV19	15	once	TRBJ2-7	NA	CASATSDANTYEQYF	TGTGCCAGTGCCACCTCAGACGCCAACACCTACGAGCAGTACTTC
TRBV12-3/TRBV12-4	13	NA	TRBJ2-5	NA	CASIQWGEETQYF	TGTGCCAGCATCCAATGGGGAGAAGAGACCCAGTACTTC
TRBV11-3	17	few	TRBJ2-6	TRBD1	CASSAGQGGTGANVLTF	TGTGCCAGCAGCGCGGGACAGGGGGGGACTGGGGCCAACGTCCTGACTTTC
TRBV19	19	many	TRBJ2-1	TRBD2	CASSKGTSGRPSSYNEQFF	TGTGCCAGTAGTAAGGGGACTAGCGGGAGGCCGAGCTCCTACAATGAGCAGTTCTTC
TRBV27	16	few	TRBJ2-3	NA	CASSFIGGTGTDTQYF	TGTGCCAGCAGTTTCATCGGCGGGACGGGTACAGATACGCAGTATTTT
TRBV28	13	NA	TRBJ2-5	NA	CASTREYQETQYF	TGTGCCAGCACCAGGGAGTACCAAGAGACCCAGTACTTC
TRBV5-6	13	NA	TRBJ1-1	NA	CASSLAGKTEAFF	TGTGCCAGCAGCTTGGCAGGGAAAACTGAAGCTTTCTTT
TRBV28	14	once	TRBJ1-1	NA	CASSGGGAGTEAFF	TGTGCCAGCAGCGGGGGGGGGGCGGGGACTGAAGCTTTCTTT
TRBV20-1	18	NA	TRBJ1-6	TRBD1	CSARVQGAVGRRNSPLHF	TGCAGTGCTAGAGTCCAGGGGGCTGTGGGGCGACGAAATTCACCCCTCCACTTT
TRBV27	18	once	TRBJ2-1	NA	CASSLQVGGSSFLHEQFF	TGTGCCAGCAGCCTGCAGGTTGGAGGGAGCTCTTTTCTGCATGAGCAGTTCTTC
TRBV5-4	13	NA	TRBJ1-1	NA	CASSYQGTPEAFF	TGTGCCAGCAGCTACCAGGGAACCCCTGAAGCTTTCTTT
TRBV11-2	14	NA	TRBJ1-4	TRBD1	CASSLRDRGRKLFF	TGTGCCAGCAGCTTAAGGGACAGGGGGCGAAAACTGTTTTTT
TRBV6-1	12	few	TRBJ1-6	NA	CASSEADSPLHF	TGTGCCAGCAGTGAAGCGGATTCACCCCTCCACTTT
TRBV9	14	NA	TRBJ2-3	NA	CASGKAGRTDTQYF	TGTGCCAGCGGAAAAGCGGGCCGCACAGATACGCAGTATTTT
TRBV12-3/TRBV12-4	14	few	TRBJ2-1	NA	CASSFSISYNEQFF	TGTGCCAGCAGTTTTTCGATCTCCTACAATGAGCAGTTCTTC
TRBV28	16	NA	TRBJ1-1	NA	CASSPIKGVLNTEAFF	TGTGCCAGCAGCCCAATCAAGGGGGTGCTGAACACTGAAGCTTTCTTT
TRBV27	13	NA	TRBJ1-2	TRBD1	CASRVTGGSGYTF	TGTGCCAGCAGGGTGACAGGGGGCAGCGGCTACACCTTC
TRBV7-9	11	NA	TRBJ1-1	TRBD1	CATLQGPEAFF	TGTGCCACATTACAGGGGCCTGAAGCTTTCTTT
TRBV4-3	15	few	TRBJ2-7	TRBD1	CASSPGTGQGYEQYF	TGCGCCAGCAGCCCCGGAACGGGACAGGGTTACGAGCAGTACTTC
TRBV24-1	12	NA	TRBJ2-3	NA	CATSATSVSQYF	TGTGCCACCAGTGCCACTTCTGTCTCGCAGTATTTT
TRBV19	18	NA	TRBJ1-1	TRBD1	CASRQRTGRPGNRSEAFF	TGTGCCAGTAGACAACGGACAGGACGGCCAGGAAACCGATCTGAAGCTTTCTTT